The 18 T cell receptor beta chains presented below share a single source sample, sequenced in a study of response to subunit inactivated influenza vaccine. TCRdb redid the calling of the RT-PCR reads with MiXCR, one entry per CDR3 protein. The table lists some 480,000 distinct CDR3 sequences, over 9.5% of them singletons. The sample here was PBMCs from blood, taken 40 to 50 days after vaccination. The receptors were sampled from a man aged 50-60 years who received an inactivated influenza vaccine.

This clonotype was detected a few times. This chain links TRBV3-1 with TRBJ2-2, with D unresolved. V shed 4 bases and J shed 0 bases, with 15 bases lying between them. The CDR3 sequence is 17 residues long. Germline V lookup: CDR1 LGHDT, CDR2 YNNKEL (reference sequence). CDR3 nucleotides: TGTGCCAGCAGCCTCATCAGATCCTCCACGAACACCGGGGAGCTGTTTTTT. Its translation is CASSLIRSSTNTGELFF.

V and J are TRBV29-1 and TRBJ2-3; a possible D gene is TRBD1 (6 bases). CDR1 and CDR2 from the germline V gene are SQVTM and ANQGSEA. Trimming left V 1 base short and J 3 bases short, with 8 bases between. The CDR3 consists of 13 residues. CDR3 bases: TGCAGCGTTGAAGTTCAGGGGACAGATACGCAGTATTTT. Amino acids: CSVEVQGTDTQYF.

The chain combines TRBV11-2 with TRBJ2-4; 7 bases agree with TRBD2. Germline V lookup: CDR1 SGHAT, CDR2 FQNNGV. The CDR3 has 16 amino acids. Trimming cost V 5 bases and J 1 base; bases outside gene matches: 8. DNA of the CDR3: TGTGCCAGCAGCCCCCAACTCGGGAGGGCCAAAAACATTCAGTACTTC. This sequence encodes CASSPQLGRAKNIQYF.

In this sample, this clonotype turned up many times. This chain links TRBV20-1 with TRBJ1-4; D unresolved. Germline V gene sequence: CDR1 DFQATT, CDR2 SNEGSKA (reference sequence). The CDR3 covers 13 residues. V lost 6 bases, J lost 4 bases, and 12 bases lay in between. CDR3 nucleotide sequence: TGCAGTGCCCAAGCGGACGGTAATGAAAAACTGTTTTTT. This translates into CSAQADGNEKLFF.

This clonotype was counted between two and nine times. This sequence joins TRBV7-8 and TRBJ2-3; D is ambiguous. The germline gives CDR1 SGHVS, CDR2 FQNEAQ. This CDR3 spans 13 amino acids. The V end lost 5 bases, the J end lost 5 bases, and 11 bases lay between the germline ends. In DNA form, the CDR3 reads TGTGCCAGCAGCACCCTCTTAGAAGATACGCAGTATTTT. Its protein product is CASSTLLEDTQYF.

This clonotype was found a few times. This rearrangement joins TRBV25-1 to TRBJ2-5, with 10 bases lining up with TRBD2. Germline loops: CDR1 MGHDK, CDR2 SYGVNS. V shed 2 bases, J shed 3 bases, and the junction held 6 bases outside the gene matches. The CDR3 contains 16 residues. The CDR3 region has the DNA TGTGCCAGCAGTGAAGGCCGCACTAGCGGGAAAGAGACCCAGTACTTC. This translates into CASSEGRTSGKETQYF.

The gene calls are TRBV7-2 and TRBJ2-7, with 9 positions matching TRBD1. The V gene's germline CDR1 is SGHTA and CDR2 FQGNSA. CDR3 length: 17 residues. Trimming cost V 0 bases and J 2 bases; bases outside gene matches: 8. This chain's CDR3 is CASSLARSRTGAYEQYF. CDR3 DNA: TGTGCCAGCAGCTTAGCTCGGTCGCGGACAGGGGCCTACGAGCAGTACTTC.

There are many counts of this clonotype. The chain uses TRBV28 and TRBJ2-3; tentative D call: TRBD2 (6 bases). The CDR3 has 16 amino acids. CDR1 is MDHEN, CDR2 SYDVKM, per germline. The germline V and J ends were trimmed by 5 bases and 1 base, with 16 bases remaining between them. The CDR3 sequence: CASSPPAGRGTDTQYF. The DNA of the CDR3 is TGTGCCAGCAGTCCCCCTGCCGGGAGAGGCACAGATACGCAGTATTTT.

The CDR3 DNA sequence: TGTGCCAGCAGCCCTGGGTTGGGGGGCTACACCTTC. It yields the protein CASSPGLGGYTF. The chain employs TRBV6-5 and TRBJ1-2, with no clear D. V shed 6 bases and J shed 8 bases, with 13 bases lying between them. The CDR3 length is 12 residues. Germline V lookup: CDR1 MNHEY, CDR2 SVGAGI.

The CDR3 is CASSPGQGGGNQPQHF. As DNA, the CDR3 is TGTGCCAGCAGCCCGGGACAGGGCGGTGGGAATCAGCCCCAGCATTTT. This chain uses TRBV14 with TRBJ1-5; 9 bases match TRBD1. The CDR3 runs 16 residues. CDR1 and CDR2 from the germline V gene are SGHDN and FVKESK. J was trimmed by 4 bases and V by 4 bases; bases with no gene match: 8. Looking up the rest from reference TRBV14 and TRBJ1-5 gives the full variable domain: EAGVTQFPSHSVIEKGQTVTLRCDPISGHDNLYWYRRVMGKEIKFLLHFVKESKQDESGMPNNRFLAERTGGTYSTLKVQPAELEDSGVYFCASSPGQGGGNQPQHFGDGTRLSIL.

The chain couples TRBV7-9 to TRBJ1-4; TRBD1 matches at 7 bases. The CDR3 has 14 amino acids. Per the germline V gene, CDR1 is SEHNR and CDR2 is FQNEAQ (reference sequence). J gave up 6 bases and V 5 bases, and 6 bases lay outside the gene matches. The CDR3 sequence is CASSRSGQDEKLFF. The CDR3 DNA follows: TGTGCCAGCAGCCGCAGCGGACAGGATGAAAAACTGTTTTTT.

The chain links TRBV12-3 or TRBV12-4 to TRBJ2-3; 7 positions agree with TRBD2. CDR3 length: 16 amino acids. V lost 1 base and J lost 4; bases outside the gene matches: 8. The CDR3 region is CASSLDGGRGPDTQYF. CDR3 sequence (DNA): TGTGCCAGCAGTTTAGACGGGGGGAGGGGTCCAGATACGCAGTATTTT.

This rearrangement joins TRBV6-1 to TRBJ1-1; D ambiguous. CDR1 is MNHNS, CDR2 SASEGT, per germline. V shed 6 bases and J shed 1 base, with 15 bases lying between them. This CDR3 comprises 15 residues. The CDR3 is CASSQGRGRNTEAFF. Written as DNA, the CDR3 is TGTGCCAGCAGCCAAGGAAGAGGACGGAACACTGAAGCTTTCTTT.

The chain combines TRBV5-1 with TRBJ2-5, with D perhaps matching TRBD2 (6 bases). V lost 4 bases, J lost 4 bases, and 14 bases lay in between. Germline CDR1 SGHRS, CDR2 YFSETQ. This CDR3 spans 14 amino acids. CDR3 sequence reads: CASSLGLPGETQYF. The DNA of the CDR3 is TGCGCCAGCAGCCTGGGACTCCCTGGAGAGACCCAGTACTTC. The entire variable domain, with the rest obtained from reference TRBV5-1 and TRBJ2-5, is as follows: KAGVTQTPRYLIKTRGQQVTLSCSPISGHRSVSWYQQTPGQGLQFLFEYFSETQRNKGNFPGRFSGRQFSNSRSEMNVSTLELGDSALYLCASSLGLPGETQYFGPGTRLLVL.

The V and J genes are TRBV7-3 and TRBJ1-1, with D maybe TRBD1 (5 bases). V gave up 5 bases and J gave up 0 bases, with 10 bases separating them. This CDR3 spans 14 amino acids. Germline-derived CDR1 and CDR2 are SGHTA and FQGTGA. The CDR3 spells CASSKTALNTEAFF. The CDR3 DNA reads TGTGCCAGCAGCAAGACAGCTCTGAACACTGAAGCTTTCTTT.

This clonotype has a handful of counts. V and J are TRBV20-1 and TRBJ2-1; 12 bases align to TRBD2. Germline trimming cut 3 bases from V and 5 bases from J; bases unmatched to any gene: 8. The CDR3 is 16 residues long. Germline loops: CDR1 DFQATT, CDR2 SNEGSKA (reference sequence). DNA for the CDR3: TGCAGTGCTAGGGCAATCTCTAGCGGGAGGGACAATGAGCAGTTCTTC. This codes for CSARAISSGRDNEQFF.

The genes are TRBV12-3 or TRBV12-4 and TRBJ1-5, with D perhaps matching TRBD1 (5 bases). The CDR3 extends over 14 amino acids. CDR3 bases: TGTGCATCGGGACCCGGGGATAGCAATCAGCCCCAGCATTTT. It codes for CASGPGDSNQPQHF.

The chain uses TRBV7-2 and TRBJ1-2; TRBD1 might be the D (5 bases). From germline, CDR1 is SGHTA and CDR2 FQGNSA. V lost 2 bases, J lost 8 bases, and 18 bases lay in between. The CDR3 loop spans 15 amino acids. CDR3 coding DNA: TGTGCCAGCAGCTTAAAGGCCCCCAGGGTCGGGGGCTACACCTTC. Its translation is CASSLKAPRVGGYTF.